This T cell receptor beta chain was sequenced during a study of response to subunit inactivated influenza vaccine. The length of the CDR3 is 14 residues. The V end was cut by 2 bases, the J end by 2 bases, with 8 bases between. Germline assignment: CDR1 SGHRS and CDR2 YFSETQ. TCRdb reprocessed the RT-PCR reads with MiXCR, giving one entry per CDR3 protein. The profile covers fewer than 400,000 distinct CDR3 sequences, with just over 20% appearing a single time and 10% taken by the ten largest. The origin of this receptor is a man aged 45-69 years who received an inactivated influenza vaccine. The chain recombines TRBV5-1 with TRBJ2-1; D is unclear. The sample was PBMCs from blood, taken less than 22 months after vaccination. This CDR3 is CASSLVNPYNEQFF. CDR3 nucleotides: TGCGCCAGCAGCTTAGTGAACCCCTACAATGAGCAGTTCTTC.